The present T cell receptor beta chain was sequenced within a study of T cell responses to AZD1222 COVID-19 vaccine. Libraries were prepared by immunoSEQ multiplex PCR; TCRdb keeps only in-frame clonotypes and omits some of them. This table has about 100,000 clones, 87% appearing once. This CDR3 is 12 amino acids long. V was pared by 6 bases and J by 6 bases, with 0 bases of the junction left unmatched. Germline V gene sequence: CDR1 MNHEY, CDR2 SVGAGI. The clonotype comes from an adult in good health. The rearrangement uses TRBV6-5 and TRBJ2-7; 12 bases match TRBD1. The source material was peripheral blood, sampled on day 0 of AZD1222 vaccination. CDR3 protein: CASRGQGAEQYF. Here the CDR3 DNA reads TGTGCCAGCAGGGGACAGGGGGCCGAGCAGTACTTC.